Sequencing of this TCR beta chain was carried out in a study of blood T cell repertoires in COVID-19. About the study: The United States, Italy and Spain were the sources of the acute and convalescent COVID-19 samples.

This clone has only one observation. Trimming shortened V by 4 bases and J by 6 bases, and 17 bases separated the two germline ends. Germline V gene lookup returns CDR1 SGHDN and CDR2 FVKESK. CDR3 length: 15 amino acids. TCRdb's copy holds only in-frame clones and misses some; the assay was immunoSEQ multiplex PCR. The sample shows 60,000 or so clones, approximately 91% of them seen only once. This receptor was obtained from a woman in her sixties or seventies with active COVID-19. The sequenced sample was peripheral blood. The chain employs TRBV14 and TRBJ2-3, with D possibly matching TRBD2 (5 bases). The CDR3 bases are TGTGCCAGCAGCCGTCCGGGGTCAATGGCCGATACGCAGTATTTT. This sequence encodes CASSRPGSMADTQYF.